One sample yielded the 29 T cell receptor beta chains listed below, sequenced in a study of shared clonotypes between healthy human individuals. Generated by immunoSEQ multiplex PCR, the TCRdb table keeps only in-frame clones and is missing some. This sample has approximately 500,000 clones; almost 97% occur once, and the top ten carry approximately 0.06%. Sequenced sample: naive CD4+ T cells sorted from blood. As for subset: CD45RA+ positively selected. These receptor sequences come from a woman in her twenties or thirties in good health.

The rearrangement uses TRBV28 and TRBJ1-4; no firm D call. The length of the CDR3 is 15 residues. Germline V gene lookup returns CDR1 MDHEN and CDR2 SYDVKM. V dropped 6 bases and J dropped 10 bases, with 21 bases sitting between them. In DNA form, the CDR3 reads TGTGCCAGCAGGCTCAGCAGCCCGGGAATGGGAAAACTGTTTTTT. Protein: CASRLSSPGMGKLFF.

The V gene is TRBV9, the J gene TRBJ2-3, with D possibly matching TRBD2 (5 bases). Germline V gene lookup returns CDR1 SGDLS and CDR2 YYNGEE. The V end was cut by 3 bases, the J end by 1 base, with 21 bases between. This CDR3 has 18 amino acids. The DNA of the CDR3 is TGTGCCAGCAGCGCGACGACGGGAATCGCGGTGGGCACAGATACGCAGTATTTT. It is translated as CASSATTGIAVGTDTQYF.

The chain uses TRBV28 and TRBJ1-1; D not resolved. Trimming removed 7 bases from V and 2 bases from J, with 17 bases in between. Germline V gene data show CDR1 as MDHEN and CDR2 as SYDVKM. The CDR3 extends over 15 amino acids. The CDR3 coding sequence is TGTGCCAGCATCCTTGGGAGCGGAGTCAACACTGAAGCTTTCTTT. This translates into CASILGSGVNTEAFF.

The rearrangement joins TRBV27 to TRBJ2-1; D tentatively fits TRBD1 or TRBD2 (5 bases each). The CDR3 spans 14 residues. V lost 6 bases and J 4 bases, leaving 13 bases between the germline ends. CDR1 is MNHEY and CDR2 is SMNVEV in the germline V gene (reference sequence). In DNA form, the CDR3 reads TGTGCCAGCAGACCCCGGGGCGAGTACAATGAGCAGTTCTTC. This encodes CASRPRGEYNEQFF.

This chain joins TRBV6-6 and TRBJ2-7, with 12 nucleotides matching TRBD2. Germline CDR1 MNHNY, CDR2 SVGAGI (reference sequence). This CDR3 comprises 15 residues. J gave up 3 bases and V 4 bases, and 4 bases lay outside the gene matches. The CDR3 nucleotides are TGTGCCAGCAGTTCCTGGACTAGCGGGAACTACGAGCAGTACTTC. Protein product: CASSSWTSGNYEQYF.

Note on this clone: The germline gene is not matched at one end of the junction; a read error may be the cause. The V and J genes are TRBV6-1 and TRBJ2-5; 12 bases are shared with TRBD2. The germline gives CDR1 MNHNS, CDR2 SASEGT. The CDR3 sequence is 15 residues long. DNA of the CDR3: TGTGCCAGCAGTGAAATGACTAGCGGGAGTGACAGGTCGAACTTC. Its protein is CASSEMTSGSDRSNF.

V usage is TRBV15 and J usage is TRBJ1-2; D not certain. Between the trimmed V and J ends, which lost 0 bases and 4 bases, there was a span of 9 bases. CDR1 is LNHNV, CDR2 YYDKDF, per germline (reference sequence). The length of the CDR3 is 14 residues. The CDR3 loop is CATSRESDGYGYTF. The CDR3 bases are TGTGCCACCAGCAGAGAGTCGGACGGCTATGGCTACACCTTC.

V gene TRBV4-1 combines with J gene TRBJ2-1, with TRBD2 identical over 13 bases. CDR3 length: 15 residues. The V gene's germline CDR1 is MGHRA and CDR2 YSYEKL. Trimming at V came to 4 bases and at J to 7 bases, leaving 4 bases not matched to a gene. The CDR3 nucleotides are TGCGCCAGCAGCCCCCTGGGACTAGCGGGGAATGAGCAGTTCTTC. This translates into CASSPLGLAGNEQFF.

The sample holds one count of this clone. The CDR3 here is CASSQDRLADQYNEQFF. Written as DNA, the CDR3 is TGCGCCAGCAGCCAAGATCGGCTAGCTGATCAGTACAATGAGCAGTTCTTC. The genes are TRBV4-1 and TRBJ2-1, with D possibly being TRBD2 (5 bases). Germline V gene data show CDR1 as MGHRA and CDR2 as YSYEKL. The CDR3 is made up of 17 amino acids. V was shortened by 0 bases and J by 4 bases, with 16 bases between the two germline ends.

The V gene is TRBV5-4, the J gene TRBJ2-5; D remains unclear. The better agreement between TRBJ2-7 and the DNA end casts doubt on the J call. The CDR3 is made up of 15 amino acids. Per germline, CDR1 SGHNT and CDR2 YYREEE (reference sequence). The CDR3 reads CASSLALSNTYEQYF. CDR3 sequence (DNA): TGTGCCAGCAGCCTCGCACTCAGTAATACCTACGAGCAGTACTTC.

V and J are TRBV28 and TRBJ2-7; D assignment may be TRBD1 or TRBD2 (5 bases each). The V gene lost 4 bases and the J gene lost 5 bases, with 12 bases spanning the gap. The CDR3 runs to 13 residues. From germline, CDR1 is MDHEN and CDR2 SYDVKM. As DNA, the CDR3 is TGTGCCAGCAGTTCGGGGCTGGTCAACGAGCAGTACTTC. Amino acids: CASSSGLVNEQYF. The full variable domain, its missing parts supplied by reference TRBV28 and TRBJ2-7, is DVKVTQSSRYLVKRTGEKVFLECVQDMDHENMFWYRQDPGLGLRLIYFSYDVKMKEKGDIPEGYSVSREKKERFSLILESASTNQTSMYLCASSSGLVNEQYFGPGTRLTVT.

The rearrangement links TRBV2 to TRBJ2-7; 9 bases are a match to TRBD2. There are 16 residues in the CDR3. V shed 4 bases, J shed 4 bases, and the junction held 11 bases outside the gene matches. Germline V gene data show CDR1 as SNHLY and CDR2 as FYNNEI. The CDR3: CASSGEGTSFSYEQYF. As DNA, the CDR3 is TGTGCCAGCAGTGGTGAGGGGACTAGCTTCTCTTACGAGCAGTACTTC.

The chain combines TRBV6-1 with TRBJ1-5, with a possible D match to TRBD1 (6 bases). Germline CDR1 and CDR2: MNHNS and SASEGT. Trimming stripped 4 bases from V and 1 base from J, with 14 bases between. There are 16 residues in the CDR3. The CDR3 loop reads CASSAQQGRSNQPQHF. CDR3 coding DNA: TGTGCCAGCAGTGCCCAACAGGGAAGGAGCAATCAGCCCCAGCATTTT.

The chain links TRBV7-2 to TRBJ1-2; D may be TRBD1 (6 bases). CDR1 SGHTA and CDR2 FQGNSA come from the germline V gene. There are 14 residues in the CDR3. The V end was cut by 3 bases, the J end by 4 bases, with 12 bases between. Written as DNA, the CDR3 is TGTGCCAGCAGCTTCCCAGGGGTACCCTATGGCTACACCTTC. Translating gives CASSFPGVPYGYTF.

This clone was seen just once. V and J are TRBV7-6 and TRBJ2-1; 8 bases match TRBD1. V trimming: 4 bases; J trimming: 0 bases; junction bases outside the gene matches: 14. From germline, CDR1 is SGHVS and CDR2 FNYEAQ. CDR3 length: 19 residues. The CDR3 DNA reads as TGTGCCAGCAGCTCCTTCCAGGGGGCCTACACAAGCTCCTACAATGAGCAGTTCTTC. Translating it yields CASSSFQGAYTSSYNEQFF.

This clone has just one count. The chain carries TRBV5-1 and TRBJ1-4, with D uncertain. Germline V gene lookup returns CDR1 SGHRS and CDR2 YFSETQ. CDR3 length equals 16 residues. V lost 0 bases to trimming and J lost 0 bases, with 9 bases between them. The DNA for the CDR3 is TGCGCCAGCAGCTTGGTGGTGGGAACAACTAATGAAAAACTGTTTTTT. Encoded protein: CASSLVVGTTNEKLFF.

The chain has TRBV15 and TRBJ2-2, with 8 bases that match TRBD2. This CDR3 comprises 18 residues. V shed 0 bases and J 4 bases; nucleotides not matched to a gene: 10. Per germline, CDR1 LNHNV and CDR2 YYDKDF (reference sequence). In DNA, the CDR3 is TGTGCCACCAGCAGAGATCGGGGTAGCGGGAAGGGCACCGGGGAGCTGTTTTTT. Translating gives CATSRDRGSGKGTGELFF.

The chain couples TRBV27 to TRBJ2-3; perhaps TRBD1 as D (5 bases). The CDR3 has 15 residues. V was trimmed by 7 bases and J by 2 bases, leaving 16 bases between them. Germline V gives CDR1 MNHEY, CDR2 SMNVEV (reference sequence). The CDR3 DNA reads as TGTGCCAGCAAGAAGGGGCGCACCTTCACAGATACGCAGTATTTT. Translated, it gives CASKKGRTFTDTQYF.

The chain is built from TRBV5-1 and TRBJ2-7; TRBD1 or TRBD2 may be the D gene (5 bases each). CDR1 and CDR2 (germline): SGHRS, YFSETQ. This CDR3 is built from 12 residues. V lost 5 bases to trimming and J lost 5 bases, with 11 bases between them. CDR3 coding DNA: TGCGCCAGCAGGGGGGAAACCGACGAGCAGTACTTC. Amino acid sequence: CASRGETDEQYF. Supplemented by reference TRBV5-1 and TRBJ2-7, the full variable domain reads KAGVTQTPRYLIKTRGQQVTLSCSPISGHRSVSWYQQTPGQGLQFLFEYFSETQRNKGNFPGRFSGRQFSNSRSEMNVSTLELGDSALYLCASRGETDEQYFGPGTRLTVT.

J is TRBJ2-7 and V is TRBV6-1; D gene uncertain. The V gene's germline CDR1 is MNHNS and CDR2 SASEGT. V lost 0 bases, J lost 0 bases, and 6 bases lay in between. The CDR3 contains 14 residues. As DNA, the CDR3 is TGTGCCAGCAGTGAAGCGCGGACCTCCTACGAGCAGTACTTC. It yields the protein CASSEARTSYEQYF.

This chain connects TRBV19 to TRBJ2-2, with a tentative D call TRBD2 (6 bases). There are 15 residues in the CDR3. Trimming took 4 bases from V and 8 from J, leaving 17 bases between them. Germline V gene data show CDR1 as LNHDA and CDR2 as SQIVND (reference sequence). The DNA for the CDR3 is TGTGCCAGTAGTAGTCCAGGACTAATCATGGGGGAGCTGTTTTTT. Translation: CASSSPGLIMGELFF.

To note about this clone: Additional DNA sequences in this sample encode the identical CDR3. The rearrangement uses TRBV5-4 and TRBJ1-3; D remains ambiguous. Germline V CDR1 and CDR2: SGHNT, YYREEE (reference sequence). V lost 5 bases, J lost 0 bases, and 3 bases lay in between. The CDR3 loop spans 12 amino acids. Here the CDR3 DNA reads TGTGCCAGCAGTTTCTCTGGAAACACCATATATTTT. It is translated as CASSFSGNTIYF.

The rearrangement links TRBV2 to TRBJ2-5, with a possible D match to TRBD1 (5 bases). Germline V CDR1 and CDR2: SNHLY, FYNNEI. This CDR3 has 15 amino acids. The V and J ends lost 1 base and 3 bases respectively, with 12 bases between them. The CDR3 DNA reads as TGTGCCAGCAGTGAAGAGGGGCTGACGAAAGAGACCCAGTACTTC. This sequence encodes CASSEEGLTKETQYF. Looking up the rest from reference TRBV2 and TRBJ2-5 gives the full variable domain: EPEVTQTPSHQVTQMGQEVILRCVPISNHLYFYWYRQILGQKVEFLVSFYNNEISEKSEIFDDQFSVERPDGSNFTLKIRSTKLEDSAMYFCASSEEGLTKETQYFGPGTRLLVL.

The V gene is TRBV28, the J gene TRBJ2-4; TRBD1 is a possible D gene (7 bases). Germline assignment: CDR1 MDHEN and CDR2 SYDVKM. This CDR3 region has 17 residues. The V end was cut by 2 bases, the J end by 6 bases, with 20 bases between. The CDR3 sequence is CASSLRAWRGRGNIQYF. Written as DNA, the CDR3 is TGTGCCAGCAGTTTACGGGCCTGGAGGGGGCGAGGAAACATTCAGTACTTC.

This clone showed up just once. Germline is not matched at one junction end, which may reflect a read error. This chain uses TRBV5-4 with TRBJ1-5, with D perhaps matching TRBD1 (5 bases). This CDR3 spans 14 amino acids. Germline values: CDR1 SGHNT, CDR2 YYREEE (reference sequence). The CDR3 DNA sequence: TGTGCCAGCAGTTTGGCGTGGGGGGATCAACCCCAGCATTTT. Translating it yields CASSLAWGDQPQHF.

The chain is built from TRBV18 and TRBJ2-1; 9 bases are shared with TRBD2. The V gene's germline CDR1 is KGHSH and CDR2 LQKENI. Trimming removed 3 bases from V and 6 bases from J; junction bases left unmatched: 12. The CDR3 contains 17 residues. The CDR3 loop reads CASSPKFKREEFNEQFF. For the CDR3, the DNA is TGTGCCAGCTCACCGAAATTCAAGCGGGAGGAGTTCAATGAGCAGTTCTTC.

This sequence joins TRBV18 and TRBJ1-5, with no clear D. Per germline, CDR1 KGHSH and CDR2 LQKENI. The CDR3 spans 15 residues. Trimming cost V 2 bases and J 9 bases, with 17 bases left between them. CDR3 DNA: TGTGCCAGCTCACCAGGCGGCGGCAGCCGTGGGCCCCAGCATTTT. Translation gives CASSPGGGSRGPQHF.

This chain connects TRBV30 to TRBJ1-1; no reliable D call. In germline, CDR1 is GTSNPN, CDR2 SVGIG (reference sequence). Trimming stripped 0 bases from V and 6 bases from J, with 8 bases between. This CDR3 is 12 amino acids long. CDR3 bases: TGTGCCTGGAGTGTACAAACGGCTGAAGCTTTCTTT. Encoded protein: CAWSVQTAEAFF.

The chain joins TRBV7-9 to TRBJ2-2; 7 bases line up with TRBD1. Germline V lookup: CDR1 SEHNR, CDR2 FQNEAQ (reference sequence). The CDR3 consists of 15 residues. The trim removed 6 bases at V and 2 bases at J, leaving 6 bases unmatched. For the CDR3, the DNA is TGTGCCAGCAGTCTCCGGGACAGAAACACCGGGGAGCTGTTTTTT. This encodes CASSLRDRNTGELFF.